Listed below are T cell receptor beta chains from one sample, sequenced in a study of blood T cell repertoires in COVID-19. Measured with immunoSEQ multiplex PCR; TCRdb has only the in-frame clones, and not every one. Here the sample spans around 140,000 clones, 75% to 85% being singletons. The sample taken for sequencing was peripheral blood. The receptors were sampled from a man aged 60-69 years with active or convalescent COVID-19. Both conserved end residues are part of each CDR3. D genes are given only for firm matches. Clone size is not always given. Where it is, it says once, few, many or a class for expanded clones.

D gene	V gene	clone size	J gene	CDR3 protein	CDR3 DNA
NA	TRBV3-1/TRBV3-2	NA	TRBJ2-3	CASSQGKGGTDTQYF	TGTGCCAGCAGCCAAGGGAAGGGGGGCACAGATACGCAGTATTTT
TRBD2	TRBV27	NA	TRBJ2-2	CASTGGLALNTGELFF	TGTGCCAGCACCGGGGGACTAGCGCTGAACACCGGGGAGCTGTTTTTT
NA	TRBV7-6	once	TRBJ2-3	CASSRGQSTDTQYF	TGTGCCAGCAGTCGCGGACAGAGCACAGATACGCAGTATTTT
TRBD1	TRBV29-1	NA	TRBJ2-7	CSVNLGQASTAYEQYF	TGCAGCGTGAACCTGGGACAGGCGAGTACCGCCTACGAGCAGTACTTC
TRBD1	TRBV9	NA	TRBJ1-1	CASSRDSRSEAFF	TGTGCCAGCAGTAGGGACAGCAGGAGTGAAGCTTTCTTT
TRBD2	TRBV6-2/TRBV6-3	NA	TRBJ2-3	CASSYLGLVADTQYF	TGTGCCAGCAGTTACCTGGGACTAGTGGCAGATACGCAGTATTTT
NA	TRBV14	NA	TRBJ2-1	CASSQEWTKDNEQFF	TGTGCCAGCAGCCAAGAGTGGACTAAAGACAATGAGCAGTTCTTC
TRBD1	TRBV19	NA	TRBJ1-3	CASSQGQGTPIYF	TGTGCCAGTAGTCAAGGACAGGGTACCCCCATATATTTT
NA	TRBV7-2	NA	TRBJ2-7	CASSFSGRVRPYEQYF	TGTGCCAGCAGCTTCTCTGGCAGGGTAAGACCCTACGAGCAGTACTTC
TRBD2	TRBV18	NA	TRBJ2-3	CASSPRSLAGGTDTQYF	TGTGCCAGCTCACCACGAAGCCTAGCGGGGGGCACAGATACGCAGTATTTT
NA	TRBV9	NA	TRBJ1-1	CASSRGGDGRNTEAFF	TGTGCCAGCAGCCGAGGGGGGGACGGTAGGAACACTGAAGCTTTCTTT
NA	TRBV19	NA	TRBJ1-1	CASEAPSLGTEAFF	TGTGCCAGTGAGGCCCCTTCTTTGGGTACTGAAGCTTTCTTT
TRBD1	TRBV6-5	NA	TRBJ2-1	CASSYAGGSYNEQFF	TGTGCCAGCAGTTACGCAGGGGGTTCCTACAATGAGCAGTTCTTC
NA	TRBV11-2	NA	TRBJ2-6	CASSSLSGANVLTF	TGTGCCAGCAGCTCTTTATCTGGGGCCAACGTCCTGACTTTC
TRBD2	TRBV11-3	NA	TRBJ2-3	CASSSGGFASDTQYF	TGTGCCAGCAGCTCCGGGGGGTTCGCGTCAGATACGCAGTATTTT
NA	TRBV6-5	NA	TRBJ1-4	CASSLNGQINEKLFF	TGTGCCAGCAGCCTAAACGGACAGATTAATGAAAAACTGTTTTTT
TRBD1	TRBV28	NA	TRBJ1-1	CASSLERLGDRINTEAFF	TGTGCCAGCAGTTTAGAGCGTTTAGGGGACAGGATTAACACTGAAGCTTTCTTT
NA	TRBV19	NA	TRBJ1-6	CASSTPGVRRNSPLHF	TGTGCCAGTAGTACCCCGGGGGTCAGGAGGAATTCACCCCTCCACTTT
NA	TRBV6-6	NA	TRBJ2-1	CASSPISETYNEQFF	TGTGCCAGCAGCCCCATTAGCGAGACCTACAATGAGCAGTTCTTC
TRBD1	TRBV11-3	few	TRBJ1-2	CASSSGQMDYGYTF	TGTGCCAGCAGCTCGGGACAGATGGACTATGGCTACACCTTC
TRBD2	TRBV5-6	once	TRBJ2-1	CASSLDPSGGYNEQFF	TGTGCCAGCAGCTTGGATCCTAGCGGGGGGTACAATGAGCAGTTCTTC
TRBD1	TRBV18	NA	TRBJ2-1	CASSLPGQPYNEQFF	TGTGCCAGCTCACTCCCGGGACAGCCTTACAATGAGCAGTTCTTC
TRBD1	TRBV4-3	NA	TRBJ1-5	CASSQDGRGFQPQHF	TGCGCCAGCAGCCAAGACGGCAGGGGGTTCCAGCCCCAGCATTTT
NA	TRBV7-6	few	TRBJ1-3	CASSLEAGHSGNTIYF	TGTGCCAGCAGCTTAGAAGCGGGCCATTCTGGAAACACCATATATTTT
NA	TRBV11-3	NA	TRBJ1-2	CASSSPSQRRGYTF	TGTGCCAGCAGCTCACCGTCCCAGAGGAGGGGCTACACCTTC
TRBD1	TRBV5-1	NA	TRBJ2-3	CASSSTGDSTDTQYF	TGCGCCAGCAGCTCCACAGGGGATAGCACAGATACGCAGTATTTT
TRBD1	TRBV3-1/TRBV3-2	NA	TRBJ1-2	CASSHRDRGPYGYTF	TGTGCCAGCAGCCACCGGGACAGGGGTCCCTATGGCTACACCTTC
NA	TRBV11-3	NA	TRBJ2-7	CASSFTRNGQSHEQYF	TGTGCCAGCAGCTTTACGCGCAACGGACAGAGTCACGAGCAGTACTTC
NA	TRBV5-4	NA	TRBJ2-7	CASNRDTTYEQYF	TGTGCCAGCAACCGGGACACTACCTACGAGCAGTACTTC
NA	TRBV11-3	NA	TRBJ1-1	CASSLDSGVYTEAFF	TGTGCCAGCAGCTTAGATTCAGGGGTCTACACTGAAGCTTTCTTT
NA	TRBV18	NA	TRBJ2-3	CASSLGQSTDTQYF	TGTGCCAGCTCACTTGGACAGAGCACAGATACGCAGTATTTT
TRBD1	TRBV9	NA	TRBJ2-2	CASSVTGGLSGELFF	TGTGCCAGCAGCGTGACAGGGGGCCTGTCCGGGGAGCTGTTTTTT
TRBD1	TRBV10-3	NA	TRBJ1-4	CAISKGAQTNEKLFF	TGTGCCATCAGTAAGGGGGCGCAAACTAATGAAAAACTGTTTTTT
TRBD1	TRBV18	NA	TRBJ1-2	CASSEDREYGYTF	TGTGCCAGCTCAGAAGACAGGGAGTATGGCTACACCTTC
NA	TRBV10-3	NA	TRBJ2-3	CAISERGSTDTQYF	TGTGCCATCAGTGAGAGGGGAAGCACAGATACGCAGTATTTT
NA	TRBV4-1	few	TRBJ1-2	CASSQATANYGYTF	TGCGCCAGCAGCCAGGCGACAGCTAACTATGGCTACACCTTC
TRBD2	TRBV6-6	few	TRBJ2-1	CAAREGQAEQFF	TGTGCCGCCAGGGAGGGCCAGGCTGAGCAGTTCTTC
TRBD1	TRBV3-1/TRBV3-2	NA	TRBJ2-3	CASSERGPETDTQYF	TGTGCCAGCAGCGAGAGGGGGCCCGAGACAGATACGCAGTATTTT
NA	TRBV21-1	NA	TRBJ1-3	CASSKAGSSGNTIYF	TGTGCCAGCAGCAAGGCGGGGTCCTCTGGAAACACCATATATTTT